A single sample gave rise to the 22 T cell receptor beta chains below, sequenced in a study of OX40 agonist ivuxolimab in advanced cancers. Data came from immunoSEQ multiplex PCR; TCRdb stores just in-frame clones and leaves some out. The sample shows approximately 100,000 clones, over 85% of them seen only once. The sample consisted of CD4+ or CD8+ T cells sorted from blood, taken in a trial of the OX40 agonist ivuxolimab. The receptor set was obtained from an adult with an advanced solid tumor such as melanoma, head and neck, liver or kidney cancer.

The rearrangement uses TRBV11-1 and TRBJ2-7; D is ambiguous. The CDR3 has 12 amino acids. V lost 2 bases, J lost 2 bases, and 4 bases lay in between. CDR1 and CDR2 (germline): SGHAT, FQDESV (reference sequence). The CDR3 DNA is TGTGCCAGCAGCTTATCCACCTACGAGCAGTACTTC. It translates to CASSLSTYEQYF.

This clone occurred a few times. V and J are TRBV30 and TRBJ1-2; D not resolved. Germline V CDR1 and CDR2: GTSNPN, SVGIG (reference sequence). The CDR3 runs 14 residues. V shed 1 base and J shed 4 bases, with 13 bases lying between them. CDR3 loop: CAWSDHGVPYGYTF. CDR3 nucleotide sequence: TGTGCCTGGAGTGATCATGGAGTTCCCTATGGCTACACCTTC.

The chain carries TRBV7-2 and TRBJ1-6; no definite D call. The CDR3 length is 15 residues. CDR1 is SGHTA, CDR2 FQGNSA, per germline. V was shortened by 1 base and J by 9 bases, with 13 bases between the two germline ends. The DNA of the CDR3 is TGTGCCAGCAGCTTAGAAGGGTCTCAGATTTCACCCCTCCACTTT. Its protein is CASSLEGSQISPLHF.

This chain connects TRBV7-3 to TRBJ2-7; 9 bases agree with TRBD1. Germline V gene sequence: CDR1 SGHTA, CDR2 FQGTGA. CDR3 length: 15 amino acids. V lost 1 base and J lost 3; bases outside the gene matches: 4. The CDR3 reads CASSLRGQGGYEQYF. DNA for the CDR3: TGTGCCAGCAGCTTAAGGGGACAGGGTGGCTACGAGCAGTACTTC.

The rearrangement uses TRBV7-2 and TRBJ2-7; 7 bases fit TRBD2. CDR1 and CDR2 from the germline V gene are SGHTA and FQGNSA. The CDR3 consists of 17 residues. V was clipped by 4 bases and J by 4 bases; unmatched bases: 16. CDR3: CASSSIVDGRGRYEQYF. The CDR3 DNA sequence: TGTGCCAGCAGCTCGATTGTTGACGGGCGGGGGAGATACGAGCAGTACTTC.

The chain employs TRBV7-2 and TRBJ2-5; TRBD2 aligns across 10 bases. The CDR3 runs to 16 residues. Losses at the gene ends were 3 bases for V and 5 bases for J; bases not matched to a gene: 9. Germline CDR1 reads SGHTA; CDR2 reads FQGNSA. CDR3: CASSLLSGGRGETQYF. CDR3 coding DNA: TGTGCCAGCAGCTTGCTTAGCGGGGGGCGAGGGGAGACCCAGTACTTC.

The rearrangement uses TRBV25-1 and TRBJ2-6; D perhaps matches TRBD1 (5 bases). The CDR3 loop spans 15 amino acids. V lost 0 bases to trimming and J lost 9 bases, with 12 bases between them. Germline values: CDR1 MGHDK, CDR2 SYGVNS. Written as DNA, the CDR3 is TGTGCCAGCAGTGAATATACAGGAGTCGGCAACGTCCTGACTTTC. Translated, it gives CASSEYTGVGNVLTF.

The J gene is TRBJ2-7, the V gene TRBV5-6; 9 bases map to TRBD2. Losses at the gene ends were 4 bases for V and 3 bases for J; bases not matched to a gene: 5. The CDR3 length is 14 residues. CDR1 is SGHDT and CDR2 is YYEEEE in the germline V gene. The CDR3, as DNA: TGTGCCAGCAGCCAGCGGGGGGCCTTCTACGAGCAGTACTTC. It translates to CASSQRGAFYEQYF.

The CDR3 sequence is CASSYSTVSYEQYF. CDR3 sequence (DNA): TGTGCCAGCAGTTACTCGACGGTATCCTACGAGCAGTACTTC. This chain joins TRBV6-5 and TRBJ2-7; D is unresolved. Germline V gene data show CDR1 as MNHEY and CDR2 as SVGAGI. Deletions cut 0 bases from V and 1 base from J, with 7 bases between. The CDR3 has 14 residues.

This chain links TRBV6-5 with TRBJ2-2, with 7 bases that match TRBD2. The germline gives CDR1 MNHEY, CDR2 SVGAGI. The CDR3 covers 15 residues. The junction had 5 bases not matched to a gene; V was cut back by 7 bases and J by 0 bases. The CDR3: CASIRAGANTGELFF. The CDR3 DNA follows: TGTGCCAGCATTAGGGCGGGGGCGAACACCGGGGAGCTGTTTTTT.

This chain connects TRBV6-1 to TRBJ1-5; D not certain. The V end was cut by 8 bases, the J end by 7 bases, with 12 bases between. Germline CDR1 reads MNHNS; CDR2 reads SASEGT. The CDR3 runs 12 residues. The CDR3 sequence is CASGVVGQPQHF. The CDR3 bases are TGTGCCAGCGGTGTGGTTGGACAGCCCCAGCATTTT.

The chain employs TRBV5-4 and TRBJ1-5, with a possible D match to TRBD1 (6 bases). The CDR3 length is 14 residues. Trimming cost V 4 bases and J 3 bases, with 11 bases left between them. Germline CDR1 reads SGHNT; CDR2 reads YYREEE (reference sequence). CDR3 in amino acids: CASSIDRSNQPQHF. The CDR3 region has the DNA TGTGCCAGCAGCATCGACAGGTCCAATCAGCCCCAGCATTTT.

CDR3 in DNA: TGCGCCAGCAGCTTGATAACAGGCCCGAACACTGAAGCTTTCTTT. Protein product: CASSLITGPNTEAFF. V gene TRBV5-1 combines with J gene TRBJ1-1, with D possibly matching TRBD1 (5 bases). Germline CDR1 reads SGHRS; CDR2 reads YFSETQ. Trimming removed 1 base from V and 1 base from J, with 11 bases in between. The length of the CDR3 is 15 residues. The variable domain in full, with the rest retrieved from reference TRBV5-1 and TRBJ1-1, is KAGVTQTPRYLIKTRGQQVTLSCSPISGHRSVSWYQQTPGQGLQFLFEYFSETQRNKGNFPGRFSGRQFSNSRSEMNVSTLELGDSALYLCASSLITGPNTEAFFGQGTRLTVV.

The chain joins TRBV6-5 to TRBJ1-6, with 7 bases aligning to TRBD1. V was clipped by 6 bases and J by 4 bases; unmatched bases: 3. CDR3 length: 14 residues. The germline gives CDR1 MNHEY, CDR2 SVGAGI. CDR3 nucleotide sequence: TGTGCCAGCAGCCGGGACAGATATAATTCACCCCTCCACTTT. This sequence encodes CASSRDRYNSPLHF.

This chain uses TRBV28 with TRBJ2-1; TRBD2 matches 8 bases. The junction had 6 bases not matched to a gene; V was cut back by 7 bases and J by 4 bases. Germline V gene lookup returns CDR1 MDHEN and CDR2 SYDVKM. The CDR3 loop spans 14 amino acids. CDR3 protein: CASTPGGSYNEQFF. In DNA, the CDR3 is TGTGCCAGCACCCCGGGGGGGTCATACAATGAGCAGTTCTTC. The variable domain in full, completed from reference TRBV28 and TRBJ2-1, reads DVKVTQSSRYLVKRTGEKVFLECVQDMDHENMFWYRQDPGLGLRLIYFSYDVKMKEKGDIPEGYSVSREKKERFSLILESASTNQTSMYLCASTPGGSYNEQFFGPGTRLTVL.

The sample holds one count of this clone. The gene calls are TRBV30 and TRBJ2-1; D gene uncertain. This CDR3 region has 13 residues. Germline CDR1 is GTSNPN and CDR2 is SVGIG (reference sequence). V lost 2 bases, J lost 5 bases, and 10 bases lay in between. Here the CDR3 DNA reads TGTGCCTGGAGTTGGTTCAACAACAATGAGCAGTTCTTC. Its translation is CAWSWFNNNEQFF. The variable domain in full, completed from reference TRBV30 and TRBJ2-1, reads SQTIHQWPATLVQPVGSPLSLECTVEGTSNPNLYWYRQAAGRGLQLLFYSVGIGQISSEVPQNLSASRPQDRQFILSSKKLLLSDSGFYLCAWSWFNNNEQFFGPGTRLTVL.

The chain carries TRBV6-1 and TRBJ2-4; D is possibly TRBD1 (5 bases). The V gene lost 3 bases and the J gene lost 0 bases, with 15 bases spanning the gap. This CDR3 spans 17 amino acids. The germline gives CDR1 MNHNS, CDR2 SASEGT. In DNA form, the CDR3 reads TGTGCCAGCAGTGAGGTACAGGTGGATATAGCCAAAAACATTCAGTACTTC. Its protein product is CASSEVQVDIAKNIQYF.

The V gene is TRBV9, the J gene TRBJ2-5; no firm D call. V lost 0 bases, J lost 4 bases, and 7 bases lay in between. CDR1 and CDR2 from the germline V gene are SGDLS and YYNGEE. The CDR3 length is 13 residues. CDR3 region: CASSVGIIETQYF. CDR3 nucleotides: TGTGCCAGCAGCGTAGGAATAATAGAGACCCAGTACTTC.

The CDR3 DNA reads TGTGCCAGCAGCCCCACCCTCAGAGGCGTAGCCAAAAACATTCAGTACTTC. It specifies CASSPTLRGVAKNIQYF. V usage is TRBV5-6 and J usage is TRBJ2-4, with D uncertain. From germline, CDR1 is SGHDT and CDR2 YYEEEE. The CDR3 consists of 17 residues. V lost 4 bases, J lost 0 bases, and 17 bases lay in between. Full variable domain (rest looked up from reference TRBV5-6 and TRBJ2-4): DAGVTQSPTHLIKTRGQQVTLRCSPKSGHDTVSWYQQALGQGPQFIFQYYEEEERQRGNFPDRFSGHQFPNYSSELNVNALLLGDSALYLCASSPTLRGVAKNIQYFGAGTRLSVL.

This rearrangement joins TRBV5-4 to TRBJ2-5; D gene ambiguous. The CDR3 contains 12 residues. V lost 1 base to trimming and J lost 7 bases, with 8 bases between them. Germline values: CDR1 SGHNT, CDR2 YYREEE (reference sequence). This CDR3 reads CASSLNSLTQYF. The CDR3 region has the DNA TGTGCCAGCAGCTTGAACTCCTTGACCCAGTACTTC.

CDR3: CASSPRGSSYEQYF. CDR3 bases: TGTGCCAGCAGCCCAAGAGGGAGCTCCTACGAGCAGTACTTC. This rearrangement joins TRBV11-2 to TRBJ2-7; D is perhaps TRBD2 (5 bases). This CDR3 contains 14 residues. The ends were cut back, 5 bases at V and 0 bases at J, with 11 bases in the middle. CDR1 SGHAT and CDR2 FQNNGV come from the germline V gene.

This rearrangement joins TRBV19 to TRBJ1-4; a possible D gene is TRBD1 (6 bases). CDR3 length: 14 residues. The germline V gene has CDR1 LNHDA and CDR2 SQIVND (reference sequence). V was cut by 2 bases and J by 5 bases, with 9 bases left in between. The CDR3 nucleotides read TGTGCCAGTAGTATAACAGGGCTCAATGAAAAACTGTTTTTT. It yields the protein CASSITGLNEKLFF.